This record looks at one T cell receptor beta chain sequence and its context. The antigen remains undetermined. The sample originates from a study of T cell responses to AZD1222 COVID-19 vaccine. Findings and caveats of the study: Donor demographics were predominantly white British with a female majority; clonal diversity may be underestimated.

Here immunoSEQ multiplex PCR was the method, and the copy in TCRdb shows in-frame clones only, minus some. The repertoire consists of 70,000 or so clones, with around four fifths occurring once and the leading ten covering around 27%. The V gene's germline CDR1 is SNHLY and CDR2 FYNNEI. CDR3 length: 15 residues. Trimming removed 4 bases at V and 5 bases at J, with 17 bases between. The source was peripheral blood, collected 28 days after the second AZD1222 dose. This rearrangement joins TRBV2 to TRBJ1-2; D is undetermined. The TCR originated in an adult who received the AZD1222 COVID-19 vaccine. For the CDR3, the DNA is TGTGCCAGCAGTGTGTATGGGCCGGAGTCTTATGGCTACACCTTC. Translation: CASSVYGPESYGYTF.